Reported below is one T cell receptor (beta chain). The sample belongs to a study of control samples from healthy donors and cancer patients. Germline-derived CDR1 and CDR2 are KGHDR and SFDVKD. V shed 2 bases and J 4 bases; nucleotides not matched to a gene: 4. The CDR3 spans 15 residues. The protocol was immunoSEQ multiplex PCR, while the TCRdb copy is restricted to in-frame clones and leaves out a portion. This sample has about 190,000 clones, with about 90% found just once. The sequenced sample was blood. The V call is TRBV24-1, the J call TRBJ2-3; TRBD2 aligns across 8 bases. The receptor was derived from a man under 40 in good health. This CDR3 is CATSDSGGVPDTQYF. CDR3 sequence (DNA): TGTGCCACCAGTGATTCCGGGGGGGTCCCAGATACGCAGTATTTT.